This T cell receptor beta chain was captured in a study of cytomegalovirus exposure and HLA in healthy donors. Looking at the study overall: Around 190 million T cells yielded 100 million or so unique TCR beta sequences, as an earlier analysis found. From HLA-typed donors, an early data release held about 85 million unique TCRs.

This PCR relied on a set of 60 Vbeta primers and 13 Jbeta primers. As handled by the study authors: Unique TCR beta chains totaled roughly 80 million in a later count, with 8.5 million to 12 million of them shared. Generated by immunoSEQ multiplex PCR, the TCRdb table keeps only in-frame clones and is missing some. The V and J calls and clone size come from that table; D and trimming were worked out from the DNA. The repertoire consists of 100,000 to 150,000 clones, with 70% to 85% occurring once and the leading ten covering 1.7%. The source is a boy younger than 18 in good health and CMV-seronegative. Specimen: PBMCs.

CDR3 in DNA: TGTGCCTGGGGGACGGGGGGGTCGCTCTCTGGAAACACCATATATTTT. It yields the protein CAWGTGGSLSGNTIYF. The rearrangement uses TRBV30 and TRBJ1-3; tentative D call: TRBD1 (5 bases). This CDR3 has 16 residues. Germline CDR1 and CDR2: GTSNPN and SVGIG (reference sequence). Trimming removed 5 bases from V and 0 bases from J, with 17 bases in between. The full variable domain, its missing parts supplied by reference TRBV30 and TRBJ1-3, is SQTIHQWPATLVQPVGSPLSLECTVEGTSNPNLYWYRQAAGRGLQLLFYSVGIGQISSEVPQNLSASRPQDRQFILSSKKLLLSDSGFYLCAWGTGGSLSGNTIYFGEGSWLTVV.